This entry lists 27 T cell receptor beta chains sequenced from one sample in a study of T cell repertoires in cytomegalovirus infection (dated by TCRdb to between 2018 and 2021). Sequencing was carried out with an Illumina HiSeq 1500. In-frame beta chains were kept once TCRdb had trimmed the public reads at Q25 with fastp and called clones with MiXCR. Here each entry gathers all rows of one CDR3 protein and keeps the most common genes and DNA. The sample table records about 130,000 distinct CDR3 sequences; more than 7% of these occur just once. The top ten clonotypes cover roughly 9.1% of the sample. The source material was PBMCs. These receptors all come from a human donor in good health (CMV status not recorded). Some clones in this sample may be carry-over from other donors' samples.

This clonotype was picked up many times. The CDR3 is CASNNRDTEAFF. Written as DNA, the CDR3 is TGTGCCAGCAACAACAGGGACACTGAAGCTTTCTTT. This chain uses TRBV12-3 or TRBV12-4 with TRBJ1-1, with a weak D call TRBD1 (6 bases). The CDR3 covers 12 residues. V lost 7 bases, J lost 3 bases, and 9 bases lay in between.

This clonotype was detected many times. The genes are TRBV7-6 and TRBJ2-1, with TRBD2 matching 7 bases. Germline CDR1 SGHVS, CDR2 FNYEAQ. V was pared by 6 bases and J by 4 bases, with 12 bases of the junction left unmatched. The CDR3 has 16 residues. Here the CDR3 reads CASRSSGLGGYNEQFF. The CDR3 DNA follows: TGTGCCAGCAGGTCATCAGGACTAGGAGGATACAATGAGCAGTTCTTC. Variable domain in full (rest from reference TRBV7-6 and TRBJ2-1): GAGVSQSPRYKVTKRGQDVALRCDPISGHVSLYWYRQALGQGPEFLTYFNYEAQQDKSGLPNDRFSAERPEGSISTLTIQRTEQRDSAMYRCASRSSGLGGYNEQFFGPGTRLTVL.

CDR3 DNA sequence: TGCAGTGCTAGTGCCCGGGACAGAAGATCATACGAGCAGTACTTC. Translating gives CSASARDRRSYEQYF. The chain recombines TRBV20-1 with TRBJ2-7, with 7 bases lining up with TRBD1. CDR1 and CDR2 from the germline V gene are DFQATT and SNEGSKA (reference sequence). The CDR3 covers 15 residues. Germline trimming cut 3 bases from V and 4 bases from J; bases unmatched to any gene: 12.

The V gene is TRBV10-3, the J gene TRBJ1-1, with 7 bases matching TRBD1. The germline gives CDR1 ENHRY, CDR2 SYGVKD. The V gene end was trimmed by 6 bases and the J gene end by 3 bases; junction bases not matched to a gene: 7. The CDR3 totals 14 residues. CDR3 nucleotides: TGTGCCATCAGAGCCGGGACAGAACACACTGAAGCTTTCTTT. It is translated as CAIRAGTEHTEAFF.

This clonotype was counted only a few times. This rearrangement joins TRBV3-1 to TRBJ2-7, with a tentative D call TRBD2 (6 bases). The germline V and J ends were trimmed by 4 bases and 0 bases, with 13 bases remaining between them. Looked up from germline, CDR1 is LGHDT and CDR2 is YNNKEL (reference sequence). This CDR3 spans 15 amino acids. CDR3 nucleotide sequence: TGTGCCAGCAGCCCGGGGGACCGTAGCTCCTACGAGCAGTACTTC. Amino acid sequence: CASSPGDRSSYEQYF.

The V gene is TRBV29-1, the J gene TRBJ1-4; D ambiguous. Germline CDR1 and CDR2: SQVTM and ANQGSEA. With 0 bases removed from V and 4 bases from J, the gap between germline ends came to 12 bases. This CDR3 comprises 15 residues. CDR3 DNA: TGCAGCGTTGAAGATCCGGAAGGTGGTAATGAAAAACTGTTTTTT. Translated: CSVEDPEGGNEKLFF.

This clonotype was seen many times. The rearrangement joins TRBV24-1 to TRBJ1-5, with D unresolved. CDR1 KGHDR and CDR2 SFDVKD come from the germline V gene. V lost 4 bases and J lost 1, with 1 base in between. The CDR3 length is 12 residues. CDR3 nucleotides: TGTGCCACCAGTGAAAGCAATCAGCCCCAGCATTTT. This gives the protein CATSESNQPQHF.

The chain has TRBV3-1 and TRBJ2-1, with D uncertain. Germline lookup yields CDR1 LGHDT and CDR2 YNNKEL (reference sequence). The V end lost 0 bases, the J end lost 4 bases, and 13 bases lay between the germline ends. The CDR3 runs 16 residues. DNA of the CDR3: TGTGCCAGCAGCCAAGATCTTCTGCGAGAATACAATGAGCAGTTCTTC. This sequence encodes CASSQDLLREYNEQFF.

This clonotype was counted ten times or more. The chain employs TRBV7-2 and TRBJ1-6; 9 bases line up with TRBD1. CDR1 is SGHTA, CDR2 FQGNSA, per germline. Trimming cost V 3 bases and J 7 bases; bases outside gene matches: 4. The CDR3 runs 15 residues. The CDR3 loop reads CASSLGTGMNSPLHF. For the CDR3, the DNA is TGTGCCAGCAGCTTGGGGACAGGGATGAATTCACCCCTCCACTTT.

This clonotype has only a few counts. The chain employs TRBV18 and TRBJ1-4, with D uncertain. The CDR3 covers 12 residues. Germline lookup yields CDR1 KGHSH and CDR2 LQKENI. V shed 5 bases and J shed 7 bases, with 8 bases lying between them. The CDR3 bases are TGTGCCAGCTCAGCGCGAAGTGAAAAACTGTTTTTT. Translating it yields CASSARSEKLFF.

The V gene is TRBV20-1, the J gene TRBJ2-1; 11 bases align to TRBD1. CDR1 DFQATT and CDR2 SNEGSKA come from the germline V gene (reference sequence). The CDR3 sequence is 12 residues long. With V trimmed by 6 bases and J by 7 bases, 2 bases remained unmatched. Here the CDR3 reads CSAWDRGNEQFF. CDR3 coding DNA: TGCAGTGCCTGGGACAGGGGGAATGAGCAGTTCTTC.

The sample holds many counts of this clonotype. The V gene is TRBV19, the J gene TRBJ2-1; possibly TRBD1 for D (5 bases). V was clipped by 3 bases and J by 0 bases, with 12 bases between them. The germline CDR1 and CDR2 sequences are LNHDA and SQIVND (reference sequence). The CDR3 is made up of 16 amino acids. The CDR3 nucleotides are TGTGCCAGTAGTATTATGGGGCCAAGCTCCTACAATGAGCAGTTCTTC. It yields the protein CASSIMGPSSYNEQFF.

The chain recombines TRBV28 with TRBJ2-7, with no clear D. V lost 5 bases and J lost 4, with 12 bases in between. Germline-derived CDR1 and CDR2 are MDHEN and SYDVKM. The CDR3 sequence is 13 residues long. CDR3 nucleotide sequence: TGTGCCAGCAGTAGCAATGCAGGTTACGAGCAGTACTTC. Translating gives CASSSNAGYEQYF.

This clonotype was seen more than once but under ten times. This rearrangement joins TRBV20-1 to TRBJ2-3, with unresolved D. Trimming shortened V by 2 bases and J by 8 bases, and 8 bases separated the two germline ends. The CDR3 runs to 11 residues. Germline V lookup: CDR1 DFQATT, CDR2 SNEGSKA (reference sequence). This CDR3 is CSARWQPTQYF. The CDR3 nucleotides read TGCAGTGCTAGATGGCAGCCTACGCAGTATTTT.

The sample holds many counts of this clonotype. V usage is TRBV7-2 and J usage is TRBJ2-7; maybe TRBD2 (6 bases). The CDR3 has 14 residues. The V gene's germline CDR1 is SGHTA and CDR2 FQGNSA. CDR3 in DNA: TGTGCATCGCTTCCGGGGGTCGTAGGCTACGAGCAGTACTTC. Protein product: CASLPGVVGYEQYF.

This clonotype was detected ten times or more. This chain links TRBV20-1 with TRBJ2-1; D may be TRBD1 or TRBD2 (5 bases each). Germline CDR1 reads DFQATT; CDR2 reads SNEGSKA (reference sequence). The CDR3 loop spans 16 amino acids. V was shortened by 6 bases and J by 5 bases, with 23 bases between the two germline ends. This CDR3 is CSAEDGWGPLDNEQFF. CDR3 DNA sequence: TGCAGTGCCGAAGACGGTTGGGGACCCCTAGACAATGAGCAGTTCTTC.

This clonotype appeared many times. V gene TRBV7-2 combines with J gene TRBJ2-3; 11 positions agree with TRBD2. The CDR3 is 17 amino acids. Germline CDR1 and CDR2: SGHTA and FQGNSA. V lost 5 bases, J lost 2 bases, and 9 bases stayed unmatched. This CDR3 reads CASSASGTSGFTDTQYF. The CDR3 region has the DNA TGTGCCAGCAGCGCCTCCGGGACTAGCGGATTCACAGATACGCAGTATTTT.

At least ten counts were recorded for this clonotype. The V and J genes are TRBV2 and TRBJ2-1; TRBD2 matches at 11 bases. V gave up 2 bases and J gave up 14 bases; unmatched junction bases: 14. Germline V gene data show CDR1 as SNHLY and CDR2 as FYNNEI. CDR3 length equals 16 residues. DNA for the CDR3: TGTGCCAGCAGTGAAATAGACCTAGCGGGGGGCGAATTGGAGTTCTTC. It is translated as CASSEIDLAGGELEFF.

In its sample, this clonotype was seen many times. CDR3 sequence reads: CASSQLQGQPQHF. The CDR3 DNA follows: TGTGCCAGCAGCCAACTACAGGGACAGCCCCAGCATTTT. This chain connects TRBV14 to TRBJ1-5, with a weak D call TRBD1 (6 bases). The V gene lost 2 bases and the J gene lost 7 bases, with 9 bases spanning the gap. Germline V gene lookup returns CDR1 SGHDN and CDR2 FVKESK. The CDR3 contains 13 residues. The full variable domain, completed using reference TRBV14 and TRBJ1-5, is EAGVTQFPSHSVIEKGQTVTLRCDPISGHDNLYWYRRVMGKEIKFLLHFVKESKQDESGMPNNRFLAERTGGTYSTLKVQPAELEDSGVYFCASSQLQGQPQHFGDGTRLSIL.

This clonotype showed up many times. J is TRBJ1-2 and V is TRBV7-2, with D uncertain. This CDR3 contains 12 residues. V lost 5 bases to trimming and J lost 8 bases, with 12 bases between them. The germline V gene has CDR1 SGHTA and CDR2 FQGNSA. The CDR3: CASSPPDPGYTF. The DNA for the CDR3 is TGTGCCAGCAGCCCCCCCGACCCAGGCTACACCTTC.

This clonotype has ten or more counts. This chain joins TRBV19 and TRBJ2-1; 10 bases line up with TRBD1. There are 16 residues in the CDR3. V lost 5 bases to trimming and J lost 8 bases; unmatched junction nucleotides: 12. From germline, CDR1 is LNHDA and CDR2 SQIVND (reference sequence). The CDR3 region is CASSLRDRGLVYEQFF. In nucleotides, the CDR3 is TGTGCCAGTAGTCTGCGGGACAGGGGATTGGTTTATGAGCAGTTCTTC.

This clonotype has at least ten counts. The chain uses TRBV28 and TRBJ2-7, with 9 bases lining up with TRBD1. V shed 3 bases and J 0 bases; nucleotides not matched to a gene: 9. The V gene's germline CDR1 is MDHEN and CDR2 SYDVKM. The CDR3 is made up of 17 amino acids. For the CDR3, the DNA is TGTGCCAGCAGTTTGGTCGATGTGGGACAGGGCTCCTACGAGCAGTACTTC. This gives the protein CASSLVDVGQGSYEQYF.

This clonotype was found many times. V is TRBV11-2 and J is TRBJ2-3; D may be TRBD1 or TRBD2 (5 bases each). Germline V gene sequence: CDR1 SGHAT, CDR2 FQNNGV. Trimming shortened V by 5 bases and J by 2 bases, and 11 bases separated the two germline ends. The CDR3 runs to 14 residues. The CDR3 region is CASSLPGTTDTQYF. Here the CDR3 DNA reads TGTGCCAGCAGCCTTCCTGGGACCACAGATACGCAGTATTTT.

The chain uses TRBV20-1 and TRBJ1-1; tentatively, D is TRBD1 (5 bases). V shed 2 bases and J shed 4 bases, with 8 bases lying between them. CDR3 length: 12 residues. Germline lookup yields CDR1 DFQATT and CDR2 SNEGSKA (reference sequence). The CDR3 spells CSARQGFTEAFF. The CDR3 bases are TGCAGTGCTAGACAGGGATTCACTGAAGCTTTCTTT.

The chain couples TRBV2 to TRBJ2-2, with a possible D match to TRBD1 (5 bases). Per the germline V gene, CDR1 is SNHLY and CDR2 is FYNNEI. V dropped 2 bases and J dropped 3 bases, with 10 bases sitting between them. This CDR3 has 15 residues. CDR3 sequence (DNA): TGTGCCAGCAGTGAACAGGGAAGGGACACCGGGGAGCTGTTTTTT. Residues: CASSEQGRDTGELFF. Combining the CDR3 with reference TRBV2 and TRBJ2-2 gives the whole variable domain EPEVTQTPSHQVTQMGQEVILRCVPISNHLYFYWYRQILGQKVEFLVSFYNNEISEKSEIFDDQFSVERPDGSNFTLKIRSTKLEDSAMYFCASSEQGRDTGELFFGEGSRLTVL.

Many counts were recorded for this clonotype. The chain has TRBV28 and TRBJ2-7; D might be TRBD1 (7 bases). The CDR3 runs to 15 residues. Trimming cost V 4 bases and J 1 base, with 14 bases left between them. Germline values: CDR1 MDHEN, CDR2 SYDVKM. CDR3 sequence reads: CASSSGGTVSYEQYF. Here the CDR3 DNA reads TGTGCCAGCAGTTCCGGAGGGACAGTGTCCTACGAGCAGTACTTC.

This clonotype was seen many times. The V call is TRBV5-1, the J call TRBJ2-7; TRBD1 matches at 9 bases. This CDR3 comprises 15 residues. J was trimmed by 2 bases and V by 0 bases; bases with no gene match: 3. Germline CDR1 is SGHRS and CDR2 is YFSETQ. This CDR3 is CASSLGGQGTYEQYF. The CDR3 DNA is TGCGCCAGCAGCTTGGGGGGACAGGGTACCTACGAGCAGTACTTC.